These 28 T cell receptor beta chains share one sample of origin, sequenced in a study of OX40 agonist ivuxolimab in advanced cancers. Sequencing was performed with immunoSEQ multiplex PCR; in TCRdb, only in-frame clones are kept and a portion is missing. The repertoire holds some 60,000 clones, with approximately 90% as singletons. Sequenced here: CD4+ or CD8+ T cells sorted from blood, sampled in a trial of the OX40 agonist ivuxolimab. The receptors were gathered from an adult with an advanced solid tumor such as melanoma, head and neck, liver or kidney cancer.

This chain uses TRBV29-1 with TRBJ2-2, with D maybe TRBD2 (5 bases). This CDR3 is built from 14 residues. The germline V and J ends were trimmed by 5 bases and 4 bases, with 14 bases remaining between them. CDR1 and CDR2 from the germline V gene are SQVTM and ANQGSEA. DNA for the CDR3: TGCAGCGTTTTAAAGGAGGACGGCACCGGGGAGCTGTTTTTT. Protein sequence: CSVLKEDGTGELFF.

The chain combines TRBV13 with TRBJ2-1; 10 bases are a match to TRBD2. CDR3 length equals 16 residues. The germline V gene has CDR1 PRHDT and CDR2 FYEKMQ (reference sequence). The V and J ends lost 7 bases and 1 base, in that order; junction bases with no gene match: 7. CDR3 residues: CASTPSGRRSYNEQFF. CDR3 nucleotides: TGTGCCAGCACCCCTAGCGGGAGACGTTCCTACAATGAGCAGTTCTTC.

The chain has TRBV4-1 and TRBJ1-1; D is perhaps TRBD1 (5 bases). The germline V and J ends were trimmed by 1 base and 1 base, with 10 bases remaining between them. CDR3 length: 15 residues. From germline, CDR1 is MGHRA and CDR2 YSYEKL. The CDR3 reads CASSQGVTENTEAFF. The DNA of the CDR3 is TGCGCCAGCAGCCAAGGGGTGACAGAGAACACTGAAGCTTTCTTT.

J is TRBJ2-7 and V is TRBV13; D is perhaps TRBD2 (6 bases). The CDR3 is made up of 14 amino acids. Germline assignment: CDR1 PRHDT and CDR2 FYEKMQ (reference sequence). Trimming stripped 3 bases from V and 2 bases from J, with 11 bases between. The CDR3 sequence is CASSFWDSTYEQYF. The CDR3 region has the DNA TGTGCCAGCAGCTTCTGGGACTCCACCTACGAGCAGTACTTC.

The genes are TRBV10-2 and TRBJ2-1; no reliable D call. From germline, CDR1 is WSHSY and CDR2 SAAADI. The CDR3 length is 11 residues. V lost 4 bases to trimming and J lost 8 bases, with 6 bases between them. In DNA form, the CDR3 reads TGCGCCAGCAGTGTGGCTGATGAGCAGTTCTTC. It yields the protein CASSVADEQFF.

The gene calls are TRBV11-3 and TRBJ2-5, with TRBD2 identical over 7 bases. The CDR3 totals 15 residues. V shed 5 bases and J 6 bases; nucleotides not matched to a gene: 12. Germline CDR1 reads SGHNT; CDR2 reads YENEEA. CDR3 in amino acids: CASSPRLAVAQTQYF. The CDR3 region has the DNA TGTGCCAGCAGCCCCCGACTAGCAGTGGCCCAGACCCAGTACTTC.

The chain carries TRBV11-2 and TRBJ2-7; D is tentatively TRBD1 or TRBD2 (5 bases each). The V end was cut by 5 bases, the J end by 3 bases, with 14 bases between. CDR1 and CDR2 from the germline V gene are SGHAT and FQNNGV. The CDR3 is made up of 14 amino acids. CDR3 coding DNA: TGTGCCAGCAGCACCGGGACGCCGTACTACGAGCAGTACTTC. This translates into CASSTGTPYYEQYF. The whole variable domain, remainder taken from reference TRBV11-2 and TRBJ2-7, is EAGVAQSPRYKIIEKRQSVAFWCNPISGHATLYWYQQILGQGPKLLIQFQNNGVVDDSQLPKDRFSAERLKGVDSTLKIQPAKLEDSAVYLCASSTGTPYYEQYFGPGTRLTVT.

The rearrangement uses TRBV5-1 and TRBJ2-7, with 7 bases lining up with TRBD1. CDR1 is SGHRS, CDR2 YFSETQ, per germline. V trimming: 3 bases; J trimming: 6 bases; junction bases outside the gene matches: 9. This CDR3 spans 14 amino acids. CDR3 sequence: CASSSGTVSGEQYF. CDR3 nucleotide sequence: TGCGCCAGCAGCTCCGGGACAGTCTCTGGCGAGCAGTACTTC.

The rearrangement uses TRBV14 and TRBJ2-7; D assignment may be TRBD1 or TRBD2 (5 bases each). CDR1 is SGHDN and CDR2 is FVKESK in the germline V gene. The V gene lost 1 base and the J gene lost 7 bases, with 8 bases spanning the gap. The CDR3 consists of 12 residues. DNA for the CDR3: TGTGCCAGCAGCCAAGGAGGGGTGGAGCAGTACTTC. As protein: CASSQGGVEQYF.

The rearrangement links TRBV4-3 to TRBJ2-1, with 9 bases that match TRBD1. V dropped 8 bases and J dropped 5; count of bases not matched to a gene: 7. The CDR3 loop spans 14 amino acids. Germline loops: CDR1 LGHNA, CDR2 YSLEER. Here the CDR3 reads CASRTGQGHNEQFF. Written as DNA, the CDR3 is TGCGCCAGCCGTACGGGACAGGGCCACAATGAGCAGTTCTTC.

The chain carries TRBV5-1 and TRBJ2-3; TRBD1 or TRBD2 may be the D gene (5 bases each). CDR3 length equals 17 residues. The germline V gene encodes CDR1 SGHRS and CDR2 YFSETQ. Trimming pared 3 bases from V and 1 base from J, leaving 18 bases between. The CDR3 here is CASSSGPWDGRTDTQYF. For the CDR3, the DNA is TGCGCCAGCAGCTCAGGACCCTGGGACGGACGCACAGATACGCAGTATTTT.

The V and J genes are TRBV7-9 and TRBJ2-1, with 10 positions matching TRBD2. CDR3 size: 17 residues. V shed 1 base and J 9 bases; nucleotides not matched to a gene: 12. Germline CDR1 SEHNR, CDR2 FQNEAQ (reference sequence). The CDR3 reads CASSLEGSGRPTGEQFF. The CDR3 DNA reads as TGTGCCAGCAGCTTAGAGGGTAGCGGGAGGCCCACGGGTGAGCAGTTCTTC.

J is TRBJ2-1 and V is TRBV6-6, with TRBD1 matching 9 bases. The germline V gene has CDR1 MNHNY and CDR2 SVGAGI (reference sequence). The CDR3 loop spans 15 amino acids. The V segment lost 2 bases and the J segment 3 bases; nucleotides outside the gene matches: 2. The CDR3 nucleotides are TGTGCCAGCAGTTACCTGGGACAGGGCTACAATGAGCAGTTCTTC. It translates to CASSYLGQGYNEQFF.

The CDR3 DNA reads TGTGCCAGCAGCCCACGGGACAGAGCCCAAGAGACCCAGTACTTC. Translated: CASSPRDRAQETQYF. The chain employs TRBV7-3 and TRBJ2-5; 7 bases are a match to TRBD1. V gave up 5 bases and J gave up 1 base; unmatched junction bases: 7. The CDR3 consists of 15 residues. Germline loops: CDR1 SGHTA, CDR2 FQGTGA.

The chain's CDR3 is CASSQDGDEQYF. The CDR3 bases are TGCGCCAGCAGCCAAGATGGGGACGAGCAGTACTTC. The rearrangement links TRBV4-1 to TRBJ2-7; the D is unclear. Germline values: CDR1 MGHRA, CDR2 YSYEKL. CDR3 length equals 12 residues. Trimming took 0 bases from V and 5 from J, leaving 5 bases between them.

The rearrangement joins TRBV5-1 to TRBJ2-2, with D perhaps being TRBD1 or TRBD2 (5 bases each). The germline V gene has CDR1 SGHRS and CDR2 YFSETQ. This CDR3 has 15 amino acids. The ends were cut back, 0 bases at V and 6 bases at J, with 12 bases in the middle. The DNA for the CDR3 is TGCGCCAGCAGCTTGGAAGGGACCGGACCCGGGGAGCTGTTTTTT. Translating gives CASSLEGTGPGELFF. Drawing the rest from reference TRBV5-1 and TRBJ2-2, the complete variable domain is KAGVTQTPRYLIKTRGQQVTLSCSPISGHRSVSWYQQTPGQGLQFLFEYFSETQRNKGNFPGRFSGRQFSNSRSEMNVSTLELGDSALYLCASSLEGTGPGELFFGEGSRLTVL.

This clone has just one count. The J gene is TRBJ2-3, the V gene TRBV5-8; weak D call: TRBD1 (6 bases). The germline gives CDR1 SGHTS, CDR2 YDEGEE. V dropped 3 bases and J dropped 6 bases, with 14 bases sitting between them. The CDR3 sequence is 14 residues long. CDR3 amino acids: CASSSPYRADTQYF. CDR3 nucleotides: TGTGCCAGCAGCTCCCCTTACAGGGCCGATACGCAGTATTTT.

The chain combines TRBV6-1 with TRBJ2-3, with unresolved D. The CDR3 contains 12 residues. V gave up 4 bases and J gave up 6 bases, with 8 bases separating them. Germline CDR1 reads MNHNS; CDR2 reads SASEGT. CDR3 residues: CASSVAVDTQYF. In DNA form, the CDR3 reads TGTGCCAGCAGTGTGGCCGTGGATACGCAGTATTTT.

This clone was seen a handful of times. The chain recombines TRBV5-4 with TRBJ2-3; D call uncertain. The V end was cut by 4 bases, the J end by 2 bases, with 14 bases between. CDR3 length: 15 residues. Germline assignment: CDR1 SGHNT and CDR2 YYREEE (reference sequence). The CDR3 is CASSPAGPLTDTQYF. The CDR3 DNA reads as TGTGCCAGCAGCCCAGCCGGGCCCCTCACAGATACGCAGTATTTT. Full variable domain (missing parts from reference TRBV5-4 and TRBJ2-3): ETGVTQSPTHLIKTRGQQVTLRCSSQSGHNTVSWYQQALGQGPQFIFQYYREEENGRGNFPPRFSGLQFPNYSSELNVNALELDDSALYLCASSPAGPLTDTQYFGPGTRLTVL.

J is TRBJ2-2 and V is TRBV6-6, with D maybe TRBD2 (6 bases). Germline V gives CDR1 MNHNY, CDR2 SVGAGI (reference sequence). The CDR3 runs 14 residues. The V gene lost 5 bases and the J gene lost 5 bases, with 12 bases spanning the gap. The CDR3 is CASSHIGGTGELFF. CDR3 DNA: TGTGCCAGCAGTCACATTGGGGGGACCGGGGAGCTGTTTTTT.

The J gene is TRBJ2-1, the V gene TRBV7-6; TRBD1 aligns across 12 bases. CDR3 length equals 17 residues. J was trimmed by 7 bases and V by 3 bases; bases with no gene match: 10. CDR1 SGHVS and CDR2 FNYEAQ come from the germline V gene. The CDR3 is CASSLGPGQGAGNEQFF. The CDR3 nucleotides read TGTGCCAGCAGCTTGGGGCCGGGACAGGGGGCGGGGAATGAGCAGTTCTTC.

The rearrangement links TRBV19 to TRBJ2-1, with 14 bases matching TRBD2. The J segment lost 4 bases and the V segment lost 4 bases, leaving 6 bases of the junction unmatched. This CDR3 has 17 amino acids. In germline, CDR1 is LNHDA, CDR2 SQIVND (reference sequence). The CDR3 DNA is TGTGCCAGTAGTAAGCAGGGACTAGCGGGAGAGTACAATGAGCAGTTCTTC. Its translation: CASSKQGLAGEYNEQFF.

For this clone: At one boundary the junction diverges from the germline segment, which might be a read error. Additional DNA sequences in this sample encode the identical CDR3. The chain combines TRBV7-9 with TRBJ1-4, with a weak D call TRBD1 (5 bases). Germline V gives CDR1 SEHNR, CDR2 FQNEAQ (reference sequence). The CDR3 is 15 amino acids. The CDR3 region is CARVGRECRGEKLFF. CDR3 DNA sequence: TGCGCCAGGGTCGGCAGGGAGTGCCGTGGTGAAAAACTGTTTTTT.

This clone was counted a single time. The chain uses TRBV9 and TRBJ2-7; unclear D gene. In germline, CDR1 is SGDLS, CDR2 YYNGEE. The V end was cut by 0 bases, the J end by 0 bases, with 16 bases between. CDR3 size: 17 residues. The CDR3 is CASSVAVTTSSSYEQYF. In nucleotides, the CDR3 is TGTGCCAGCAGCGTAGCTGTTACAACCTCGAGCTCCTACGAGCAGTACTTC.

CDR3 nucleotides: TGCAGCGTTGATGGCGGGACTAGCGGGAGACCTGAGCAGTTCTTC. Its protein is CSVDGGTSGRPEQFF. The V and J genes are TRBV29-1 and TRBJ2-1; 14 bases align to TRBD2. The junction had 7 bases not matched to a gene; V was cut back by 3 bases and J by 9 bases. There are 15 residues in the CDR3. CDR1 and CDR2 (germline): SQVTM, ANQGSEA.

This clone was observed once. The rearrangement uses TRBV27 and TRBJ2-1; tentatively, D is TRBD2 (6 bases). V dropped 7 bases and J dropped 0 bases, with 19 bases sitting between them. The CDR3 has 17 amino acids. Germline V gene sequence: CDR1 MNHEY, CDR2 SMNVEV (reference sequence). The CDR3 DNA reads TGTGCCAGCAACTCCCCCGGTGCGGGGTACTCCTACAATGAGCAGTTCTTC. Its translation is CASNSPGAGYSYNEQFF.

Turning to this clone: The same CDR3 is also encoded by other DNA sequences in this sample. J is TRBJ2-2 and V is TRBV27; D uncertain. Germline V gene data show CDR1 as MNHEY and CDR2 as SMNVEV (reference sequence). The CDR3 spans 14 residues. Trimming removed 3 bases from V and 0 bases from J, with 5 bases in between. This CDR3 is CASSFSANTGELFF. Here the CDR3 DNA reads TGTGCCAGCAGTTTTTCGGCGAACACCGGGGAGCTGTTTTTT.

The genes are TRBV10-1 and TRBJ2-2; D uncertain. Trimming removed 3 bases at V and 8 bases at J, with 7 bases between. CDR1 WNHNN and CDR2 SYGVQD come from the germline V gene (reference sequence). The CDR3 loop spans 12 amino acids. CDR3: CASSEVRGELFF. CDR3 DNA: TGCGCCAGCAGTGAAGTGAGAGGGGAGCTGTTTTTT.